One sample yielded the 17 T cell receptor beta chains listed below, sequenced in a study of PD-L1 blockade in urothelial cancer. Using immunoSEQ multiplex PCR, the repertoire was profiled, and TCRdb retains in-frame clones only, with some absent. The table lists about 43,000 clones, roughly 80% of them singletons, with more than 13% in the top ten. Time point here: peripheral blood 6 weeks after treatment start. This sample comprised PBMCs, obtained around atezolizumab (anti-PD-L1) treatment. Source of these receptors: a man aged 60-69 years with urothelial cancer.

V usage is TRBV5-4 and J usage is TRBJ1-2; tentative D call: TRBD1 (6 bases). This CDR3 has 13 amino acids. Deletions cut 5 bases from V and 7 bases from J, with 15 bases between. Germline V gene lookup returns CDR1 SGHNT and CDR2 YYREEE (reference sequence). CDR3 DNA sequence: TGTGCCAGCAGAGAACAGGGCAGTGGTGGCTACACCTTC. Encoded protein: CASREQGSGGYTF.

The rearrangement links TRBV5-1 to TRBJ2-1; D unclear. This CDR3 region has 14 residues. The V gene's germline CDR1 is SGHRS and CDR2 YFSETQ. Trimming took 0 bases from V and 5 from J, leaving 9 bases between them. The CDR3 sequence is CASSLGQMNNEQFF. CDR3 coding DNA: TGCGCCAGCAGCTTGGGGCAGATGAACAATGAGCAGTTCTTC.

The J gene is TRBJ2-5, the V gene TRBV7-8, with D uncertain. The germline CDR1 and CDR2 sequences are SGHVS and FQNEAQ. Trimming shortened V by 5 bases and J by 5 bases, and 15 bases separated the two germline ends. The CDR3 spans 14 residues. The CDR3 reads CASSRGRVQETQYF. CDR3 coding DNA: TGTGCCAGCAGCCGAGGTCGGGTCCAGGAGACCCAGTACTTC.

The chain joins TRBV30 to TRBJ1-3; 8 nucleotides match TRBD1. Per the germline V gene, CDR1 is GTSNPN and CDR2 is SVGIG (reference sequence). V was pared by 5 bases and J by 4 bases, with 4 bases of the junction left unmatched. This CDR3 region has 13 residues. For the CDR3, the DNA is TGTGCCTGGCTGGGACAGGCAGGAAACACCATATATTTT. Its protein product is CAWLGQAGNTIYF.

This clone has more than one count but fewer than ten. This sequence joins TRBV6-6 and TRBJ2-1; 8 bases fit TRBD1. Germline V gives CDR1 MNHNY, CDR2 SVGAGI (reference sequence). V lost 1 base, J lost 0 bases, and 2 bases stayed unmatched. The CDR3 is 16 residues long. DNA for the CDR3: TGTGCCAGCAGTTACTTACAGGGGGTCTCCTACAATGAGCAGTTCTTC. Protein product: CASSYLQGVSYNEQFF.

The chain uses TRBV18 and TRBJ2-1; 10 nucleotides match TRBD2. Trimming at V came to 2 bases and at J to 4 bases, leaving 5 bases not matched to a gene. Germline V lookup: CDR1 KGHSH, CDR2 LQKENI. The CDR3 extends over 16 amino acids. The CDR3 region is CASSPASGGDYNEQFF. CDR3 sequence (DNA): TGTGCCAGCTCACCAGCGAGCGGGGGGGATTACAATGAGCAGTTCTTC.

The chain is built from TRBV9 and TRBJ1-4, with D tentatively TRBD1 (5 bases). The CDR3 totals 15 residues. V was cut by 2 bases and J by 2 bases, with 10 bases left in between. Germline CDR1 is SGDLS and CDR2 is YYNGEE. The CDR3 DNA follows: TGTGCCAGCAGCGTTACAGGTTTGACTAATGAAAAACTGTTTTTT. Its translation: CASSVTGLTNEKLFF.

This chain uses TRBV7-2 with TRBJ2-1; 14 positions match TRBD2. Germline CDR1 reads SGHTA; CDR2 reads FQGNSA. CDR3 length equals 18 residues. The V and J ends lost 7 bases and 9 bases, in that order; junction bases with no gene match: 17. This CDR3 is CASTPRERLAGGPGEQFF. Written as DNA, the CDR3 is TGTGCCAGCACCCCTCGAGAAAGACTAGCGGGGGGGCCAGGTGAGCAGTTCTTC.

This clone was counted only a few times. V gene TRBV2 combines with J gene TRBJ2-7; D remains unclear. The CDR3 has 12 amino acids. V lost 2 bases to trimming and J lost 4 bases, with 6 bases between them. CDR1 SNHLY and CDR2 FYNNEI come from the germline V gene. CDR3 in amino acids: CASSEYRYEQYF. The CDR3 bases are TGTGCCAGCAGTGAATACAGATACGAGCAGTACTTC.

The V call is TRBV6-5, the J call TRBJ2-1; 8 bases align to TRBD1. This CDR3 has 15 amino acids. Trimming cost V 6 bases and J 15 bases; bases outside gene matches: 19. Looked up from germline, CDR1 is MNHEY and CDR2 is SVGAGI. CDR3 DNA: TGTGCCAGCAGCAGTGCCCAGGGGGCCGGGTATTTGTGGTTCTTC. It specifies CASSSAQGAGYLWFF.

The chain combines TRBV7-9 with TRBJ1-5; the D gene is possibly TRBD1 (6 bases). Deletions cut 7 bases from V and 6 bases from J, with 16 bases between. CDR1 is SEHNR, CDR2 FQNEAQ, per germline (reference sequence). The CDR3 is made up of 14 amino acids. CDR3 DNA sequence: TGTGCCAGCACCAACGGGGGGGCAGGTCAGCCCCAGCATTTT. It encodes CASTNGGAGQPQHF.

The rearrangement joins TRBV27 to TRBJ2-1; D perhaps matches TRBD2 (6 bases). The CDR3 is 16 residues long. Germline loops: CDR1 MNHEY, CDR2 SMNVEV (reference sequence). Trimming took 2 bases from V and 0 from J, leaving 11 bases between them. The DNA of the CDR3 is TGTGCCAGCAGTTTACTAGGAGGGACCTCCTACAATGAGCAGTTCTTC. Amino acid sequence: CASSLLGGTSYNEQFF.

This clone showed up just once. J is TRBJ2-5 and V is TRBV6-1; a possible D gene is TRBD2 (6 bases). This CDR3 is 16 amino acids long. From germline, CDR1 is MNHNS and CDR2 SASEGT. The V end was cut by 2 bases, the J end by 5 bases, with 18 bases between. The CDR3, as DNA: TGTGCCAGCAGTGAATTCCCTACTAGCTGGGCGGAGACCCAGTACTTC. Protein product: CASSEFPTSWAETQYF.

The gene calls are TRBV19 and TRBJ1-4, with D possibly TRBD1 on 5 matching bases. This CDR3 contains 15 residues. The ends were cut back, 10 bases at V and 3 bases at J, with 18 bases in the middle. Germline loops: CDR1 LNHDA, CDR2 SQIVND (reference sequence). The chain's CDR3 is CATGNKAQSNEKLFF. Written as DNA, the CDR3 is TGTGCCACAGGGAATAAGGCCCAATCTAATGAAAAACTGTTTTTT. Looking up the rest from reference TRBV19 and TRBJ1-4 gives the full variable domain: DGGITQSPKYLFRKEGQNVTLSCEQNLNHDAMYWYRQDPGQGLRLIYYSQIVNDFQKGDIAEGYSVSREKKESFPLTVTSAQKNPTAFYLCATGNKAQSNEKLFFGSGTQLSVL.

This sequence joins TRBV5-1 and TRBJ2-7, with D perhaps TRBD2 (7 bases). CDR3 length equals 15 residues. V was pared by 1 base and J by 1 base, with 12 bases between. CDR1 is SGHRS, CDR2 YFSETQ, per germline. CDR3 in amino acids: CASSLWGGASYEQYF. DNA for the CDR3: TGCGCCAGCAGCTTGTGGGGGGGCGCTTCCTACGAGCAGTACTTC.

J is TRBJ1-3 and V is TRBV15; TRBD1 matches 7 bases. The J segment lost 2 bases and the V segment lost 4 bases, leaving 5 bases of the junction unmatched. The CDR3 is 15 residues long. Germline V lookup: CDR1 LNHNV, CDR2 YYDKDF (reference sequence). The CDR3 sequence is CATSKGGYTGNTIYF. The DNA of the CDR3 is TGTGCCACCAGCAAAGGGGGCTATACTGGAAACACCATATATTTT.

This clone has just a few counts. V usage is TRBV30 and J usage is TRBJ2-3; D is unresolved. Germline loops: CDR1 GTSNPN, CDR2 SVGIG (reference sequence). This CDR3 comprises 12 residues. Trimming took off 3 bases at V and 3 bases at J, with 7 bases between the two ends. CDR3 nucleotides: TGTGCCTGGAGCCCCGGGACAGATACGCAGTATTTT. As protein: CAWSPGTDTQYF. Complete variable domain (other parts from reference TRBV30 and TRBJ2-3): SQTIHQWPATLVQPVGSPLSLECTVEGTSNPNLYWYRQAAGRGLQLLFYSVGIGQISSEVPQNLSASRPQDRQFILSSKKLLLSDSGFYLCAWSPGTDTQYFGPGTRLTVL.